This entry is about one TCR beta chain. The sample is drawn from a study of blood T cell repertoires in COVID-19. About the research overall: The origin of the acute and convalescent COVID-19 samples was the United States, Italy and Spain. T cells, B-cell-depleted T cells, or PBMCs supplied cDNA or gDNA.

The germline V and J ends were trimmed by 0 bases and 3 bases, with 17 bases remaining between them. Germline V gene sequence: CDR1 LGHDT, CDR2 YNNKEL (reference sequence). CDR3 length: 17 residues. Original methodology: The assay estimated nucleated cells by amplifying reference gene primers. Sequencing used immunoSEQ multiplex PCR; TCRdb keeps in-frame clones, though not all of them. Clone size and V and J calls were adopted from that table, with D and trimming inferred from the DNA. The sample consists of around 170,000 clones, over 80% of them appearing once. This chain connects TRBV3-1 (or the pseudogene TRBV3-2) to TRBJ1-1; tentatively, D is TRBD1 (5 bases). This clonotype was sampled from a woman aged 40 to 50 with acute or convalescent COVID-19. The source material was peripheral blood. CDR3 region: CASSQDLSGGVDTEAFF. For the CDR3, the DNA is TGTGCCAGCAGCCAAGACCTCAGCGGGGGAGTGGACACTGAAGCTTTCTTT.